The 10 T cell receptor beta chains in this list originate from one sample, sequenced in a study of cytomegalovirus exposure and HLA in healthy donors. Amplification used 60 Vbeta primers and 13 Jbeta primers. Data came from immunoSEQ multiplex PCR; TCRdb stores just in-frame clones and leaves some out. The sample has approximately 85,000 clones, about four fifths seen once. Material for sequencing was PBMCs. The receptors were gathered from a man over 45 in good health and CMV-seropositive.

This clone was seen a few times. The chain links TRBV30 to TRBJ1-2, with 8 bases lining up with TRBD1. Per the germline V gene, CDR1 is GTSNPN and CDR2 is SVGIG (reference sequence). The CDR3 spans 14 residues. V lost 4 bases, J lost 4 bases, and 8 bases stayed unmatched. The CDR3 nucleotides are TGTGCCTGGAAGAGGGCGGACAGGGTCTATGGCTACACCTTC. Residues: CAWKRADRVYGYTF.

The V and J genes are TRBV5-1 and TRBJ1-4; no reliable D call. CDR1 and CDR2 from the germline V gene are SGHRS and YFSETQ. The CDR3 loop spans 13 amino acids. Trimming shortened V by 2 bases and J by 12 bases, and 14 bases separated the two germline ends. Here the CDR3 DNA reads TGCGCCAGCAGCTTCGGAGACCTTGAGGAACTGTTTTTT. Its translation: CASSFGDLEELFF.

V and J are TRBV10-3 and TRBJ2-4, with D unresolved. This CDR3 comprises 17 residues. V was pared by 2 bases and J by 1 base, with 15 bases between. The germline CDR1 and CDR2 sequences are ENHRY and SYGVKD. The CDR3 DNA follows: TGTGCCATCAGTGAGCCAGACACTCCTTTTGCCAAAAACATTCAGTACTTC. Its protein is CAISEPDTPFAKNIQYF.

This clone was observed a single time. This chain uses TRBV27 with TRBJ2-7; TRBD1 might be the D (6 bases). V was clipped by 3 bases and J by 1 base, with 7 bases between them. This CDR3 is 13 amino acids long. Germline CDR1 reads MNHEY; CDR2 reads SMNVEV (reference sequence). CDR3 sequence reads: CASSLDRSYEQYF. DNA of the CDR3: TGTGCCAGCAGTTTGGACAGATCCTACGAGCAGTACTTC.

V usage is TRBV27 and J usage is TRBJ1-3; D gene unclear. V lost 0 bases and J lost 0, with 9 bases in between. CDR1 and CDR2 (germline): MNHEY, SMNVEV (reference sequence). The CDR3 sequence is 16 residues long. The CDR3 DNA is TGTGCCAGCAGTTTATCCATACCACACTCTGGAAACACCATATATTTT. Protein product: CASSLSIPHSGNTIYF.

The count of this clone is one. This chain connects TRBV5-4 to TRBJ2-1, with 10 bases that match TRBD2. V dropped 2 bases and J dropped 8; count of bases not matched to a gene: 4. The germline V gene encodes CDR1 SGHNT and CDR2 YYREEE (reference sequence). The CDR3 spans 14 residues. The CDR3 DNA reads TGTGCCAGCAGCTTCCTAGCGGGAGTGGATGAGCAGTTCTTC. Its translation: CASSFLAGVDEQFF.

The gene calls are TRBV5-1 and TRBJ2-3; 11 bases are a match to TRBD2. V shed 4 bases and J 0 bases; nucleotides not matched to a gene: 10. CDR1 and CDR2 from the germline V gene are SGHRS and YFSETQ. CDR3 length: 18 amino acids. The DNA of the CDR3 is TGCGCCAGCAGCCCCGGGGCTAGCGGGAGGCCTAGCACAGATACGCAGTATTTT. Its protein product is CASSPGASGRPSTDTQYF.

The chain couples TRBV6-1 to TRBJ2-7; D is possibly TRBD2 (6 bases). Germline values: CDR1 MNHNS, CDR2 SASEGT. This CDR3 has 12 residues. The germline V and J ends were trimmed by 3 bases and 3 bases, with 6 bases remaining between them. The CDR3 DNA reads TGTGCCAGCAGTGATAGCGGCTACGAGCAGTACTTC. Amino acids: CASSDSGYEQYF.

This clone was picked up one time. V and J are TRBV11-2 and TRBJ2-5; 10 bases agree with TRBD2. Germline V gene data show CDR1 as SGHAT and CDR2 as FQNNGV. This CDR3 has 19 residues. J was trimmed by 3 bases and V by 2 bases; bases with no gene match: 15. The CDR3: CASSLLRLSGRVGEETQYF. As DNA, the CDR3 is TGTGCCAGCAGCTTATTGAGGTTAAGCGGGAGGGTAGGGGAAGAGACCCAGTACTTC.

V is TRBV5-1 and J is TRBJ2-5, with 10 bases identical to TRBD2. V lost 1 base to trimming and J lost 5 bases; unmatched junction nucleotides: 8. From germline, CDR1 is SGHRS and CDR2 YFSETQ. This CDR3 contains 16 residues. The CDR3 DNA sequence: TGCGCCAGCAGCTTGTCTAGCGGGAGTACCTGGGAGACCCAGTACTTC. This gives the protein CASSLSSGSTWETQYF.